These 7 T cell receptor beta chains originate from one sample sequenced in a study of follicular helper T cells after annual influenza vaccination. Time point: 2015-2016 season, pre-vaccination. Sequencing was performed with immunoSEQ multiplex PCR; in TCRdb, only in-frame clones are kept and a portion is missing. The sample shows more than 9,000 clones, approximately 81% of them seen only once. Here the sequenced sample was CXCR5+ CD38- circulating T follicular helper cells from blood, taken on the day of influenza vaccination. As for subset: circulating Tfh, non-naive CD4+CXCR5+PD-1+ (ICOS+CD38+ or ICOS-CD38-). The receptors were gathered from an adult who received the influenza vaccine.

The rearrangement links TRBV30 to TRBJ1-4; D unresolved. Germline V gene sequence: CDR1 GTSNPN, CDR2 SVGIG (reference sequence). V was trimmed by 0 bases and J by 0 bases, leaving 5 bases between them. This CDR3 spans 14 amino acids. The CDR3 DNA follows: TGTGCCTGGAGTGTAGGAACAACTAATGAAAAACTGTTTTTT. This gives the protein CAWSVGTTNEKLFF.

The chain couples TRBV7-2 to TRBJ2-5; D ambiguous. The CDR3 extends over 12 amino acids. Looked up from germline, CDR1 is SGHTA and CDR2 is FQGNSA. V lost 2 bases and J 5 bases, leaving 6 bases between the germline ends. The CDR3 bases are TGTGCCAGCAGCTTATTTCCGGAGACCCAGTACTTC. Translating it yields CASSLFPETQYF.

This chain joins TRBV6-1 and TRBJ1-2, with 9 bases aligning to TRBD1. The CDR3 spans 14 residues. Germline-derived CDR1 and CDR2 are MNHNS and SASEGT. Trimming took 4 bases from V and 6 from J; bases not matched to a gene: 6. CDR3 sequence (DNA): TGTGCCAGCAGTGGGACAGGGGCGTATAATGGCTACACCTTC. This translates into CASSGTGAYNGYTF.

The chain carries TRBV27 and TRBJ2-3; 7 bases are a match to TRBD2. The CDR3 has 13 residues. Germline V gene lookup returns CDR1 MNHEY and CDR2 SMNVEV (reference sequence). V shed 6 bases and J 1 base; nucleotides not matched to a gene: 1. DNA for the CDR3: TGTGCCAGCAGCCGGGAGGGCACAGATACGCAGTATTTT. Translation gives CASSREGTDTQYF.

This chain links TRBV13 with TRBJ2-3, with 7 bases lining up with TRBD1. Losses at the gene ends were 5 bases for V and 0 bases for J; bases not matched to a gene: 5. Germline V gene lookup returns CDR1 PRHDT and CDR2 FYEKMQ (reference sequence). This CDR3 is built from 15 residues. DNA of the CDR3: TGTGCCAGCAGCCCAACAGGGGAAAGCACAGATACGCAGTATTTT. Amino acids: CASSPTGESTDTQYF.

The chain recombines TRBV5-6 with TRBJ2-2, with D possibly being TRBD1 (5 bases). This CDR3 has 15 amino acids. Between the trimmed V and J ends, which lost 0 bases and 7 bases, there was a span of 13 bases. The V gene's germline CDR1 is SGHDT and CDR2 YYEEEE. This chain's CDR3 is CASSLGLRVGGELFF. The CDR3 DNA reads TGTGCCAGCAGCTTGGGGCTCAGGGTTGGCGGGGAGCTGTTTTTT.

The chain is built from TRBV7-2 and TRBJ1-2; no reliable D call. The CDR3 covers 14 residues. CDR1 SGHTA and CDR2 FQGNSA come from the germline V gene. Trimming removed 2 bases at V and 0 bases at J, with 7 bases between. The CDR3 spells CASSLIASNYGYTF. Here the CDR3 DNA reads TGTGCCAGCAGCTTAATTGCGTCTAACTATGGCTACACCTTC.